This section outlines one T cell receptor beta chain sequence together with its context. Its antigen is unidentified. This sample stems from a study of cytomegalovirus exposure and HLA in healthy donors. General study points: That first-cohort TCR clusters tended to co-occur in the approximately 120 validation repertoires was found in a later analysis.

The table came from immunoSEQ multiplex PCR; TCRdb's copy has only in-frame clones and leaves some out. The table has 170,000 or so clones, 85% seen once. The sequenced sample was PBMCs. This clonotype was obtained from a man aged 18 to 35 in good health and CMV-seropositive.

In DNA form, the CDR3 reads TGTGCCAGCAGTTATACTTCTAACACTGAAGCTTTCTTT. Its translation: CASSYTSNTEAFF. The chain couples TRBV27 to TRBJ1-1; unclear D gene. In germline, CDR1 is MNHEY, CDR2 SMNVEV (reference sequence). The CDR3 extends over 13 amino acids. Trimming removed 4 bases at V and 2 bases at J, with 8 bases between.